Described below is a single TCR beta chain sequence and its context. Its antigen remains unknown. These data are taken from a study of CXCR4 blockade with PD-1 therapy in pancreatic cancer. Findings of the study overall: Survival did not correlate with tumor clonality, which averaged around 0.14 versus 0.05. Without paired alpha-beta data, shared specificity of dominant clones is unconfirmed.

V shed 5 bases, J shed 0 bases, and the junction held 3 bases outside the gene matches. The CDR3 length is 13 residues. Looked up from germline, CDR1 is SQVTM and CDR2 is ANQGSEA. Using immunoSEQ multiplex PCR, the repertoire was profiled, and TCRdb retains in-frame clones only, with some absent. Among about 4,000 clones listed, 41% were seen once. V usage is TRBV29-1 and J usage is TRBJ2-7; TRBD2 matches at 8 bases. The TCR originated in a human donor with pancreatic ductal adenocarcinoma. The sequenced sample consisted of tumor tissue. Written as DNA, the CDR3 is TGCAGCGTTAGCGGGGGAAGCTCCTACGAGCAGTACTTC. Protein: CSVSGGSSYEQYF.